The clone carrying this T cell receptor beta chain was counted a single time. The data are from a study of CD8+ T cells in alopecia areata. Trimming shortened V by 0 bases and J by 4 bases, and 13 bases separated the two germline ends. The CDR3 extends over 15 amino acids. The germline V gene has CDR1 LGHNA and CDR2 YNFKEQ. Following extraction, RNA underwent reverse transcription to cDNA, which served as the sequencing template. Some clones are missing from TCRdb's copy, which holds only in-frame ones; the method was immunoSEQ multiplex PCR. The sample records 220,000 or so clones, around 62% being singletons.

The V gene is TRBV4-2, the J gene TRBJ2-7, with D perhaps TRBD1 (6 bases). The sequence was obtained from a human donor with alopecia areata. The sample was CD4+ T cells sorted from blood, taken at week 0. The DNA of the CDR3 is TGTGCCAGCAGCCAAGACACAGGGAGCATATACGAGCAGTACTTC. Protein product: CASSQDTGSIYEQYF.